This passage covers 29 T cell receptor beta chains from one sample sequenced in a study of identical twins. TCRdb re-called the 5' RACE reads with MiXCR, one entry per CDR3 protein. The table includes fewer than 900,000 distinct CDR3 sequences, approximately 22% detected once. The data also belong to a second study, concerning T cells expressing NK-cell markers.

The specimen was PBMCs. Receptors originate from a young woman in good health.

The V gene is TRBV12-3 or TRBV12-4, the J gene TRBJ1-3; 7 bases are a match to TRBD1. The trim removed 6 bases at V and 0 bases at J, leaving 11 bases unmatched. The CDR3 is made up of 17 amino acids. The CDR3 spells CASSIRGDTISGNTIYF. Written as DNA, the CDR3 is TGTGCCAGCAGCATCAGGGGGGACACAATCTCTGGAAACACCATATATTTT.

The chain uses TRBV9 and TRBJ2-7; TRBD2 is a possible D gene (6 bases). Germline-derived CDR1 and CDR2 are SGDLS and YYNGEE. CDR3 length: 18 residues. The V end was cut by 0 bases, the J end by 0 bases, with 19 bases between. CDR3 in amino acids: CASSVGTTGLISSYEQYF. The CDR3 region has the DNA TGTGCCAGCAGCGTAGGGACTACAGGTCTTATAAGCTCCTACGAGCAGTACTTC.

This clonotype has only a few counts. The genes are TRBV9 and TRBJ2-5, with unresolved D. The CDR3 is made up of 14 amino acids. V dropped 4 bases and J dropped 5 bases, with 15 bases sitting between them. CDR1 SGDLS and CDR2 YYNGEE come from the germline V gene. CDR3 protein: CASSLSMAGETQYF. For the CDR3, the DNA is TGTGCCAGCAGCCTATCAATGGCCGGGGAGACCCAGTACTTC. Together with reference TRBV9 and TRBJ2-5, the CDR3 gives the full variable domain: DSGVTQTPKHLITATGQRVTLRCSPRSGDLSVYWYQQSLDQGLQFLIQYYNGEERAKGNILERFSAQQFPDLHSELNLSSLELGDSALYFCASSLSMAGETQYFGPGTRLLVL.

The chain carries TRBV6-2 or TRBV6-3 and TRBJ2-2; D gene unclear. Germline lookup yields CDR1 MNHEY and CDR2 SVGEGT. Trimming shortened V by 8 bases and J by 0 bases, and 13 bases separated the two germline ends. This CDR3 is 15 amino acids long. The CDR3 protein is CASLRGNSNTGELFF. The CDR3 bases are TGTGCCAGCCTGCGCGGTAATTCGAACACCGGGGAGCTGTTTTTT.

This clonotype has just a few counts. The gene calls are TRBV12-3 or TRBV12-4 and TRBJ1-1; D uncertain. V lost 3 bases and J lost 1, with 6 bases in between. The CDR3 consists of 13 residues. The CDR3 DNA reads as TGTGCCAGCAGTTTCCTGTCGAACACTGAAGCTTTCTTT. This codes for CASSFLSNTEAFF.

This chain connects TRBV9 to TRBJ2-1; D possibly corresponds to TRBD2 (6 bases). V lost 0 bases to trimming and J lost 0 bases, with 10 bases between them. From germline, CDR1 is SGDLS and CDR2 YYNGEE. The CDR3 length is 16 residues. The CDR3 here is CASSVGGTHSYNEQFF. The DNA of the CDR3 is TGTGCCAGCAGCGTAGGGGGGACTCACTCCTACAATGAGCAGTTCTTC.

V is TRBV20-1 and J is TRBJ2-3; D ambiguous. The germline CDR1 and CDR2 sequences are DFQATT and SNEGSKA (reference sequence). V shed 0 bases and J shed 0 bases, with 16 bases lying between them. The CDR3 totals 17 residues. The CDR3 DNA is TGCAGTGCTAGAGAAAGCTTGGGGTGGTATAGCACAGATACGCAGTATTTT. Protein product: CSARESLGWYSTDTQYF.

This chain joins TRBV6-5 and TRBJ2-1; D not certain. Trimming shortened V by 5 bases and J by 11 bases, and 10 bases separated the two germline ends. Germline assignment: CDR1 MNHEY and CDR2 SVGAGI. The CDR3 covers 11 residues. The CDR3 sequence: CASSASDQQFF. The DNA of the CDR3 is TGTGCCAGCAGTGCCTCGGATCAGCAGTTCTTC.

The V call is TRBV20-1, the J call TRBJ1-1; a possible D gene is TRBD1 (6 bases). Germline lookup yields CDR1 DFQATT and CDR2 SNEGSKA (reference sequence). V gave up 2 bases and J gave up 1 base, with 8 bases separating them. This CDR3 is 13 amino acids long. In nucleotides, the CDR3 is TGCAGTGCTAGACGGGACACGAACACTGAAGCTTTCTTT. It translates to CSARRDTNTEAFF.

This clonotype was seen a handful of times. V is TRBV6-1 and J is TRBJ2-7, with D uncertain. This CDR3 contains 15 residues. Trimming shortened V by 8 bases and J by 3 bases, and 20 bases separated the two germline ends. Germline values: CDR1 MNHNS, CDR2 SASEGT. CDR3 bases: TGTGCCAGCCACTCGGTAGGAAAGGGAAGCTACGAGCAGTACTTC. As protein: CASHSVGKGSYEQYF.

The V call is TRBV18, the J call TRBJ2-1; 7 bases are a match to TRBD1. Germline CDR1 and CDR2: KGHSH and LQKENI. Trimming took 6 bases from V and 6 from J; bases not matched to a gene: 8. This CDR3 is built from 14 residues. In DNA, the CDR3 is TGTGCCAGCTCTTCGCTCCGGGACAGCAATGAGCAGTTCTTC. Its protein is CASSSLRDSNEQFF.

The genes are TRBV12-5 and TRBJ2-3; 13 positions match TRBD2. Germline CDR1 and CDR2: LGHNT and FRNRAP. The ends lost 4 bases at V and 4 bases at J; junction bases unmatched: 8. This CDR3 comprises 17 residues. The CDR3 DNA reads TGTGCTAGTGGTTACGGACTAGCGGGAGTGGCCCCAGATACGCAGTATTTT. Translated, it gives CASGYGLAGVAPDTQYF.

Only a few counts were recorded for this clonotype. The CDR3 coding sequence is TGCAGCGGGGATAACACCTTTAACACTGAAGCTTTCTTT. Protein product: CSGDNTFNTEAFF. The chain combines TRBV29-1 with TRBJ1-1; unclear D gene. Germline lookup yields CDR1 SQVTM and CDR2 ANQGSEA. The CDR3 consists of 13 residues. V was shortened by 7 bases and J by 2 bases, with 14 bases between the two germline ends. Full variable domain (remainder filled in from reference TRBV29-1 and TRBJ1-1): SAVISQKPSRDICQRGTSLTIQCQVDSQVTMMFWYRQQPGQSLTLIATANQGSEATYESGFVIDKFPISRPNLTFSTLTVSNMSPEDSSIYLCSGDNTFNTEAFFGQGTRLTVV.

The chain joins TRBV10-3 to TRBJ2-2; weak D call: TRBD2 (5 bases). Trimming left V 7 bases short and J 4 bases short, with 10 bases between. Looked up from germline, CDR1 is ENHRY and CDR2 is SYGVKD. The CDR3 runs to 13 residues. The CDR3 region is CAINGLSTGELFF. The CDR3 region has the DNA TGTGCCATCAACGGACTTAGCACCGGGGAGCTGTTTTTT.

This clonotype has only a few counts. V is TRBV10-3 and J is TRBJ2-6, with D unresolved. Trimming stripped 7 bases from V and 2 bases from J, with 6 bases between. CDR3 length: 13 residues. CDR1 is ENHRY and CDR2 is SYGVKD in the germline V gene. The CDR3 region has the DNA TGTGCCATCAATAGGGCTGGGGCCAACGTCCTGACTTTC. This codes for CAINRAGANVLTF.

This clonotype was picked up a small number of times. V usage is TRBV10-3 and J usage is TRBJ2-1; D gene uncertain. CDR3 length equals 14 residues. The germline V gene has CDR1 ENHRY and CDR2 SYGVKD. V was trimmed by 2 bases and J by 3 bases, leaving 8 bases between them. CDR3 DNA sequence: TGTGCCATCAGTGAGGCTCAGTTCTACAATGAGCAGTTCTTC. Translation gives CAISEAQFYNEQFF.

The V and J genes are TRBV11-2 and TRBJ2-3; D unclear. From germline, CDR1 is SGHAT and CDR2 FQNNGV. The CDR3 is 14 amino acids. The germline V and J ends were trimmed by 4 bases and 4 bases, with 12 bases remaining between them. The CDR3 here is CASSSQDGADTQYF. For the CDR3, the DNA is TGTGCCAGCAGCTCCCAAGATGGAGCAGATACGCAGTATTTT. Together with reference TRBV11-2 and TRBJ2-3, the CDR3 gives the full variable domain: EAGVAQSPRYKIIEKRQSVAFWCNPISGHATLYWYQQILGQGPKLLIQFQNNGVVDDSQLPKDRFSAERLKGVDSTLKIQPAKLEDSAVYLCASSSQDGADTQYFGPGTRLTVL.

The CDR3 reads CASPAGAGVDEQYF. The CDR3, as DNA: TGTGCCAGTCCGGCAGGGGCGGGAGTAGACGAGCAGTACTTC. The V call is TRBV12-3 or TRBV12-4, the J call TRBJ2-7, with D possibly matching TRBD2 (7 bases). V was pared by 9 bases and J by 5 bases, with 20 bases between. The CDR3 has 14 amino acids.

This clonotype turned up a few times. This rearrangement joins TRBV7-2 to TRBJ2-7; possible D gene TRBD2, 5 bases. This CDR3 region has 15 residues. Trimming shortened V by 6 bases and J by 5 bases, and 20 bases separated the two germline ends. Germline assignment: CDR1 SGHTA and CDR2 FQGNSA. CDR3 loop: CASSFALGSDHEQYF. CDR3 DNA: TGTGCCAGCAGTTTCGCCCTTGGTAGCGATCACGAGCAGTACTTC.

V is TRBV4-2 and J is TRBJ2-5; 9 bases agree with TRBD2. Germline CDR1 and CDR2: LGHNA and YNFKEQ. V lost 0 bases, J lost 4 bases, and 6 bases stayed unmatched. There are 16 residues in the CDR3. As DNA, the CDR3 is TGTGCCAGCAGCCAAGACATGCGGGGGGGAGCAGAGACCCAGTACTTC. It yields the protein CASSQDMRGGAETQYF.

This clonotype was seen a few times. J is TRBJ2-1 and V is TRBV11-2; D ambiguous. The CDR3 totals 13 residues. CDR1 is SGHAT and CDR2 is FQNNGV in the germline V gene. V was pared by 5 bases and J by 5 bases, with 10 bases between. CDR3 DNA: TGTGCCAGCAGCCCAGCCCCGGACAATGAGCAGTTCTTC. The encoded protein is CASSPAPDNEQFF.

The J gene is TRBJ2-1, the V gene TRBV7-8; 9 bases are a match to TRBD2. Trimming cost V 2 bases and J 4 bases; bases outside gene matches: 3. Germline V gives CDR1 SGHVS, CDR2 FQNEAQ. The CDR3 has 15 amino acids. CDR3 sequence (DNA): TGTGCCAGCAGCTTACAGACTAGCGGATACAATGAGCAGTTCTTC. Protein: CASSLQTSGYNEQFF.

CDR3 residues: CASSLSTSGATQYF. The CDR3 coding sequence is TGCGCCAGCAGCTTGTCCACTAGCGGGGCGACCCAGTACTTC. The chain has TRBV5-1 and TRBJ2-5; 10 bases agree with TRBD2. J gave up 7 bases and V 1 base, and 4 bases lay outside the gene matches. The length of the CDR3 is 14 residues. CDR1 and CDR2 from the germline V gene are SGHRS and YFSETQ.

The chain couples TRBV12-3 or TRBV12-4 to TRBJ2-3, with no clear D. Trimming pared 3 bases from V and 3 bases from J, leaving 13 bases between. The CDR3 spans 15 residues. The CDR3 protein is CASSFSPKWTDTQYF. The CDR3 coding sequence is TGTGCCAGCAGTTTCTCTCCCAAATGGACAGATACGCAGTATTTT.

This clonotype was observed a few times. V gene TRBV10-3 combines with J gene TRBJ2-2; D tentatively reads TRBD1 or TRBD2 (5 bases each). This CDR3 is 14 amino acids long. The germline V gene has CDR1 ENHRY and CDR2 SYGVKD. V lost 5 bases to trimming and J lost 2 bases, with 9 bases between them. The DNA of the CDR3 is TGTGCCATCAGTATCGGGGCCAACACCGGGGAGCTGTTTTTT. It translates to CAISIGANTGELFF.

This clonotype turned up a few times. This chain uses TRBV12-3 or TRBV12-4 with TRBJ2-7; no clear D. The CDR3 extends over 13 amino acids. Trimming removed 3 bases from V and 3 bases from J, with 9 bases in between. In DNA form, the CDR3 reads TGTGCCAGCAGTTTTAGGTACCTCTACGAGCAGTACTTC. Translating gives CASSFRYLYEQYF.

This clonotype was counted a few times. J is TRBJ2-5 and V is TRBV5-1; no clear D. CDR1 is SGHRS and CDR2 is YFSETQ in the germline V gene. Between the trimmed V and J ends, which lost 1 base and 4 bases, there was a span of 14 bases. CDR3 length: 15 amino acids. The CDR3 DNA reads as TGCGCCAGCAGCTTGAACTCCTATGAAGGAGAGACCCAGTACTTC. It codes for CASSLNSYEGETQYF.

DNA of the CDR3: TGCAGTGCTAGGACGGCGGGCCGGACCCAGTACTTC. Residues: CSARTAGRTQYF. The rearrangement links TRBV20-1 to TRBJ2-5, with a tentative D call TRBD2 (5 bases). Trimming removed 3 bases at V and 7 bases at J, with 12 bases between. Germline-derived CDR1 and CDR2 are DFQATT and SNEGSKA (reference sequence). The CDR3 loop spans 12 amino acids.

This chain uses TRBV27 with TRBJ2-7; D unclear. Germline CDR1 reads MNHEY; CDR2 reads SMNVEV (reference sequence). V lost 2 bases and J lost 2, with 10 bases in between. The CDR3 covers 14 residues. The CDR3 is CASSLITSAYEQYF. The CDR3 coding sequence is TGTGCCAGCAGTTTAATAACCTCGGCCTACGAGCAGTACTTC.